This T cell receptor beta chain was found in a study of graft-versus-host responses after intestinal transplantation. TCRdb's table, derived via immunoSEQ multiplex PCR, lists solely in-frame clones and lacks some. The sample includes over 45,000 clones, about 87% of them seen just once. Overall study results and limits: High graft-versus-host to host-versus-graft clonal ratios were seen in allografts of patients with graft-donor T cell macrochimerism.

Concerning this clone: The target antigen is unknown.

This receptor was identified in a human patient who received an intestinal transplant, so some T cells may come from the graft donor. The sequencing used PBMCs, collected 26 days after transplant.

The CDR3 coding sequence is TGTGCCAGTAAAGACGCTAGCTCCTACAATGAGCAGTTCTTC. Translated, it gives CASKDASSYNEQFF. V and J are TRBV19 and TRBJ2-1; D gene ambiguous. Germline V lookup: CDR1 LNHDA, CDR2 SQIVND (reference sequence). CDR3 size: 14 residues. The V gene lost 7 bases and the J gene lost 0 bases, with 10 bases spanning the gap.